This is a list of T cell receptor beta chains from one sample in a study of CD8+ T cells in alopecia areata. Sequencing was performed with immunoSEQ multiplex PCR; in TCRdb, only in-frame clones are kept and a portion is missing. The data show 170,000 or so clones, roughly three fifths seen once. The sequencing used CD8+ T cells sorted from blood, collected at week 24, from a patient treated with tofacitinib. The receptors shown here come from a human donor with alopecia areata. Both conserved end residues are part of each CDR3. The D gene is left open where the match is weak. Where a row states a size, it is once, few, many or the class of an expanded clone; other rows omit it.

len	j_gene	d_gene	v_gene	abundance	CDR3aa	CDR3nt
15	TRBJ2-7	TRBD1	TRBV13	-	CASSRGTGGSYEQYF	TGTGCCAGCAGCCGGGGGACAGGGGGGTCCTACGAGCAGTACTTC
12	TRBJ2-7	-	TRBV11-2	-	CASSFTSWEQYF	TGTGCCAGCAGCTTCACCTCTTGGGAGCAGTACTTC
12	TRBJ1-5	-	TRBV5-6	-	CASSLGNQPQHF	TGTGCCAGCAGCCTGGGGAATCAGCCCCAGCATTTT
14	TRBJ1-1	-	TRBV9	-	CASSVQEMNTEAFF	TGTGCCAGCAGCGTCCAGGAGATGAACACTGAAGCTTTCTTT
15	TRBJ1-6	-	TRBV15	-	CATSRVGDGNSPLHF	TGTGCCACCAGCAGAGTAGGAGACGGGAATTCACCCCTCCACTTT
13	TRBJ1-5	-	TRBV7-8	few	CASTLGSGQPQHF	TGTGCCAGCACCTTAGGGTCGGGGCAGCCCCAGCATTTT
16	TRBJ2-3	-	TRBV4-1	-	CASSQASGFFTDTQYF	TGCGCCAGCAGCCAAGCCTCAGGGTTTTTTACAGATACGCAGTATTTT
15	TRBJ2-3	-	TRBV15	-	CATSRVSVAGDTQYF	TGTGCCACCAGCAGAGTTTCTGTGGCGGGAGATACGCAGTATTTT
11	TRBJ2-1	-	TRBV30	once	CAWSVHREQFF	TGTGCCTGGAGTGTACACCGAGAGCAGTTCTTC
14	TRBJ2-3	TRBD1	TRBV4-2	-	CASSHRQGTDTQYF	TGTGCCAGCAGCCACAGACAGGGGACAGATACGCAGTATTTT
15	TRBJ2-1	TRBD2	TRBV29-1	-	CSVVWRGASYNEQFF	TGCAGCGTTGTTTGGCGGGGGGCCTCCTACAATGAGCAGTTCTTC
15	TRBJ2-7	TRBD2	TRBV15	few	CATSSRLAGDYEQYF	TGTGCCACCAGCTCACGCCTAGCGGGGGACTACGAGCAGTACTTC
17	TRBJ2-2	-	TRBV10-3	-	CAISEFQDAAQTGELFF	TGTGCCATCAGTGAGTTTCAGGACGCCGCCCAGACCGGGGAGCTGTTTTTT
15	TRBJ2-1	-	TRBV7-2	-	CASSLDGGRYLEQFF	TGTGCCAGCAGCTTAGACGGGGGCCGTTACCTTGAGCAGTTCTTC
17	TRBJ2-5	TRBD2	TRBV29-1	-	CSVDFGTSGGAIETQYF	TGCAGCGTTGACTTCGGGACTAGCGGGGGGGCAATAGAGACCCAGTACTTC
15	TRBJ2-1	TRBD2	TRBV6-5	-	CASSYLPLGGNEQFF	TGTGCCAGCAGTTACCTTCCTCTGGGAGGGAATGAGCAGTTCTTC
12	TRBJ2-3	-	TRBV13	-	CASSFGRDTQYF	TGTGCCAGCAGCTTTGGGCGAGATACGCAGTATTTT
11	TRBJ2-1	-	TRBV20-1	few	CSVGLYNEQFF	TGCAGTGTGGGACTCTACAATGAGCAGTTCTTC
12	TRBJ1-1	TRBD1	TRBV7-9	-	CASSLGQGISFF	TGTGCCAGCAGCTTAGGACAGGGGATCTCTTTCTTT
12	TRBJ2-1	-	TRBV7-2	-	CASTLGYNEQFF	TGTGCCAGCACCCTCGGGTACAATGAGCAGTTCTTC
12	TRBJ1-6	-	TRBV15	-	CATSWGQGAANF	-
17	TRBJ2-5	TRBD2	TRBV27	few	CASSFQASGGPQETQYF	TGTGCCAGCAGTTTTCAGGCTAGCGGGGGCCCCCAAGAGACCCAGTACTTC
13	TRBJ1-4	-	TRBV2	-	CASERAYNEKLFF	TGTGCCAGCGAAAGGGCCTATAATGAAAAACTGTTTTTT
22	TRBJ1-5	-	TRBV4-1	-	CASSQDAHRGGRGFCCNQPQHF	TGCGCCAGCAGCCAAGATGCCCATAGGGGCGGTAGGGGGTTTTGTTGCAATCAGCCCCAGCATTTT
15	TRBJ1-4	-	TRBV13	-	CASSLVPGENEKLFF	TGTGCCAGCAGCTTAGTACCGGGCGAGAATGAAAAACTGTTTTTT
14	TRBJ2-5	-	TRBV29-1	-	CSVGWVGSRETQYF	TGCAGCGTGGGATGGGTAGGGTCCAGAGAGACCCAGTACTTC
15	TRBJ2-3	-	TRBV13	few	CASSPVTGDTDTQYF	TGTGCCAGCAGCCCCGTTACAGGAGACACAGATACGCAGTATTTT
13	TRBJ1-1	-	TRBV4-2	-	CASSLPENTEAFF	TGTGCCAGCAGCCTCCCAGAGAACACTGAAGCTTTCTTT
14	TRBJ1-4	-	TRBV30	-	CAWSGWNPHEKLFF	TGTGCCTGGAGTGGGTGGAATCCCCATGAAAAACTGTTTTTT
10	TRBJ1-1	-	TRBV30	-	CAWDYTEAFF	TGTGCCTGGGATTACACTGAAGCTTTCTTT
13	TRBJ1-6	-	TRBV7-9	-	CASSLWRRSPLHF	TGTGCCAGCAGCTTATGGAGGAGATCACCCCTCCACTTT
11	TRBJ2-5	-	TRBV7-8	-	CASSLQETQYF	TGTGCCAGCAGCTTGCAAGAGACCCAGTACTTC
14	TRBJ2-7	-	TRBV27	-	CASSSRWRGYEQYF	TGTGCCAGCAGTTCGCGGTGGAGGGGCTACGAGCAGTACTTC
15	TRBJ2-1	TRBD2	TRBV5-1	few	CASSPAGGLYNEQFF	TGCGCCAGCAGCCCTGCGGGGGGCCTCTACAATGAGCAGTTCTTC
16	TRBJ1-2	-	TRBV23-1	-	CASSQPSQGGNYGYTF	TGCGCCAGCAGTCAACCCTCCCAAGGGGGTAACTATGGCTACACCTTC
17	TRBJ2-1	-	TRBV15	many	CATSRDSGWNSYNEQFF	TGTGCCACCAGCAGAGATTCAGGCTGGAACTCCTACAATGAGCAGTTCTTC
20	TRBJ1-5	TRBD1	TRBV4-1	-	CASSLIWTGVPGSSNQPQHF	TGCGCCAGCAGCCTGATCTGGACAGGGGTACCCGGTAGTAGCAATCAGCCCCAGCATTTT
15	TRBJ2-3	-	TRBV27	-	CASGLPGLTADTQYF	TGTGCCAGCGGCTTACCGGGCCTCACCGCGGATACGCAGTATTTT
12	TRBJ2-7	-	TRBV13	-	CASSLGLREQYF	TGTGCCAGCAGCTTAGGCCTAAGGGAGCAGTACTTC
17	TRBJ2-7	TRBD1	TRBV29-1	few	CSVEYSKRDSGDYEQYF	TGCAGCGTTGAGTACAGCAAAAGGGACAGTGGGGACTACGAGCAGTACTTC
14	TRBJ2-7	-	TRBV11-2	few	CASSLVAGAYEQYF	TGTGCCAGCAGCTTAGTAGCAGGGGCGTACGAGCAGTACTTC
13	TRBJ2-1	TRBD2	TRBV6-6	-	CASTTGGYNEQFF	TGTGCCAGCACTACGGGGGGGTACAATGAGCAGTTCTTC
21	TRBJ2-1	-	TRBV7-6	few	CASSLRPFGSGPGSSYNEQFF	TGTGCCAGCAGCTTACGGCCGTTTGGGTCAGGGCCTGGGAGCTCCTACAATGAGCAGTTCTTC
13	TRBJ2-7	TRBD1	TRBV13	-	CASSEGTAYEQYF	TGTGCCAGCAGCGAAGGGACAGCCTACGAGCAGTACTTC
13	TRBJ1-3	-	TRBV7-9	few	CASSFPTGNTIYF	TGTGCCAGCAGCTTTCCCACTGGAAACACCATATATTTT
15	TRBJ2-7	TRBD2	TRBV2	once	CASSDWSAGGLEQYF	TGTGCCAGCAGTGACTGGTCAGCGGGGGGGCTCGAGCAGTACTTC
17	TRBJ1-4	TRBD1	TRBV18	once	CASSPTGTGPQNEKLFF	TGTGCCAGCTCACCAACCGGGACAGGGCCTCAAAATGAAAAACTGTTTTTT
17	TRBJ2-3	TRBD2	TRBV13	-	CASSWGLAGGQADTQYF	TGTGCCAGCAGCTGGGGACTAGCGGGGGGCCAGGCAGATACGCAGTATTTT
15	TRBJ2-2	TRBD1	TRBV7-9	-	CASSPGTASTGELFF	TGTGCCAGCAGCCCCGGGACAGCCTCAACCGGGGAGCTGTTTTTT
15	TRBJ2-7	-	TRBV6-5	-	CASSYSRGSGYEQYF	TGTGCCAGCAGTTACTCGAGGGGGTCAGGGTACGAGCAGTACTTC
17	TRBJ2-5	-	TRBV29-1	-	CSVLLQRPSEDQETQYF	TGCAGCGTTCTCCTCCAACGGCCAAGCGAAGACCAAGAGACCCAGTACTTC
14	TRBJ2-7	-	TRBV27	-	CASSPGPHLDEQYF	TGTGCCAGCAGTCCGGGACCCCACCTCGACGAGCAGTACTTC
14	TRBJ2-1	TRBD2	TRBV13	-	CASSGRDYQNEQFF	TGTGCCAGCAGCGGCCGGGACTACCAAAATGAGCAGTTCTTC